The clone carrying this TCR beta chain has ten or more counts. Each single cDNA molecule received a unique molecular identifier. Using its own MiXCR run on the 5' RACE reads, TCRdb lists one record per CDR3 protein. The sample carries fewer than 120,000 distinct CDR3 sequences, around 12% recorded once. These data are taken from a study of early T cells in non-severe SARS-CoV-2 infection. Trimming cost V 4 bases and J 2 bases, with 17 bases left between them. The germline gives CDR1 KGHSH, CDR2 LQKENI. The CDR3 is made up of 16 amino acids. This receptor was identified in an adult who was a healthcare worker with PCR-confirmed SARS-CoV-2 infection or an uninfected control (not recorded which). Material: whole blood, obtained at baseline. V gene TRBV18 combines with J gene TRBJ1-1; D perhaps matches TRBD1 (6 bases). The CDR3 DNA sequence: TGTGCCAGCTCACAACAGGGACGGGTGACAAACACTGAAGCTTTCTTT. Protein: CASSQQGRVTNTEAFF.